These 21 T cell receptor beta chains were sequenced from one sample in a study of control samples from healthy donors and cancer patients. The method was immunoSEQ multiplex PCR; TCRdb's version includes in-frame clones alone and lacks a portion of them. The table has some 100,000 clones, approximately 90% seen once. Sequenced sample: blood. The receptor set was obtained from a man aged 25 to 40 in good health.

Written as DNA, the CDR3 is TGTGCCAGCAGGGGTAATCAGCCCCAGCATTTT. Encoded protein: CASRGNQPQHF. The V and J genes are TRBV28 and TRBJ1-5, with D unresolved. The V end lost 6 bases, the J end lost 4 bases, and 4 bases lay between the germline ends. CDR3 length: 11 amino acids. CDR1 is MDHEN, CDR2 SYDVKM, per germline.

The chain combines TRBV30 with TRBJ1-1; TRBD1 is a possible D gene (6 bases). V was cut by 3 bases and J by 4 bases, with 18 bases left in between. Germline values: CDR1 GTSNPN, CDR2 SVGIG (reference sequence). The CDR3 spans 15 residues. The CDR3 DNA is TGTGCCTGGAGACCTACAGGGTTTGGAGGCACTGAAGCTTTCTTT. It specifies CAWRPTGFGGTEAFF. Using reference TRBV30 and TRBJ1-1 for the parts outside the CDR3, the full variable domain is SQTIHQWPATLVQPVGSPLSLECTVEGTSNPNLYWYRQAAGRGLQLLFYSVGIGQISSEVPQNLSASRPQDRQFILSSKKLLLSDSGFYLCAWRPTGFGGTEAFFGQGTRLTVV.

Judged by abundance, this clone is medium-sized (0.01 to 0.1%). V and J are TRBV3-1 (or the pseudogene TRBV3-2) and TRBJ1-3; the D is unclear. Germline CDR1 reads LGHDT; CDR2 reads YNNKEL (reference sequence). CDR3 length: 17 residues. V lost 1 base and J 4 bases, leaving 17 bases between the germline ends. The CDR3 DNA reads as TGTGCCAGCAGCCAAGTTGGTTTGGGCCAGCGGGGAAACACCATATATTTT. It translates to CASSQVGLGQRGNTIYF.

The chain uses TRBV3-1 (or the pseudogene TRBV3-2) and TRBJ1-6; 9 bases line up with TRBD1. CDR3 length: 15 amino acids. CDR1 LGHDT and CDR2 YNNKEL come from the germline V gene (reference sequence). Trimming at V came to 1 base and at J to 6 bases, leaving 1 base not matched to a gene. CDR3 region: CASSQGDRVNSPLHF. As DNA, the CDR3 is TGTGCCAGCAGCCAAGGGGACAGGGTTAATTCACCCCTCCACTTT.

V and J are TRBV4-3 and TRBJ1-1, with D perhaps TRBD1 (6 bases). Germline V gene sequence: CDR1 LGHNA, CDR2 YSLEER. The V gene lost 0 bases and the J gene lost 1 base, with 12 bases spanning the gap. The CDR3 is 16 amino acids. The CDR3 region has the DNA TGCGCCAGCAGCCAAGAAATGGAACAGGGGAACACTGAAGCTTTCTTT. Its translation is CASSQEMEQGNTEAFF.

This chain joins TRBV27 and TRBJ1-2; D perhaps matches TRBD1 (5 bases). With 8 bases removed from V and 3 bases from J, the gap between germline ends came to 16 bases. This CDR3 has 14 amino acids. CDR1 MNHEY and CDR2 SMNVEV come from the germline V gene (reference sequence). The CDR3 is CASGVRDPYYGYTF. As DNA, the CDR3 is TGTGCCAGCGGGGTCAGGGACCCGTACTATGGCTACACCTTC.

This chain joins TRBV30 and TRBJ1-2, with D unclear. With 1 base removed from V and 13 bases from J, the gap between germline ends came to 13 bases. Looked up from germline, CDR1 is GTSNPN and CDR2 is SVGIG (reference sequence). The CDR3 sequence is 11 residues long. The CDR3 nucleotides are TGTGCCTGGAGTGCCCGTGAAGAGTTCACCTTC. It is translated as CAWSAREEFTF.

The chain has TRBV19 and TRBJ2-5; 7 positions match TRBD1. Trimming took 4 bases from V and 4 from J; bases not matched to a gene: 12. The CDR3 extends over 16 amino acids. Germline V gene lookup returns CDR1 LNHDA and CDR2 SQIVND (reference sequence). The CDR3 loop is CASSTQPTGRLETQYF. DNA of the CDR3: TGTGCCAGTAGTACCCAACCGACAGGGAGATTAGAGACCCAGTACTTC. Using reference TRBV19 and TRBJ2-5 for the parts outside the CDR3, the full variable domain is DGGITQSPKYLFRKEGQNVTLSCEQNLNHDAMYWYRQDPGQGLRLIYYSQIVNDFQKGDIAEGYSVSREKKESFPLTVTSAQKNPTAFYLCASSTQPTGRLETQYFGPGTRLLVL.

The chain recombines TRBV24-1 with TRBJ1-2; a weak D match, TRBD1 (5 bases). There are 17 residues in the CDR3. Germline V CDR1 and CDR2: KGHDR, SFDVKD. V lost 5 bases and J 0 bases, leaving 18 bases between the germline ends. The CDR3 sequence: CATSGPRGGVANYGYTF. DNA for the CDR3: TGTGCCACCAGTGGACCCCGGGGGGGGGTTGCTAACTATGGCTACACCTTC.

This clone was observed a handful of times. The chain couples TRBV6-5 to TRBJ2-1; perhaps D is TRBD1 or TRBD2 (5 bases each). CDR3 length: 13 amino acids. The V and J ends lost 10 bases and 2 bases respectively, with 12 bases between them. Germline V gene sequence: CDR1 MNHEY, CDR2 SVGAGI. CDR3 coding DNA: TGTGCCACTAGTCGGGGCACCTACAATGAGCAGTTCTTC. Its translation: CATSRGTYNEQFF.

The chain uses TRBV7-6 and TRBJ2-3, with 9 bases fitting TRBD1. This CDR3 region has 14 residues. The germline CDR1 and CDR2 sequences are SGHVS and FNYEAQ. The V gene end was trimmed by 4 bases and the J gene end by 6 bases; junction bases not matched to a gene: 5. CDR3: CASSSGQGIDTQYF. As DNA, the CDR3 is TGTGCCAGCAGCTCGGGACAGGGAATCGATACGCAGTATTTT.

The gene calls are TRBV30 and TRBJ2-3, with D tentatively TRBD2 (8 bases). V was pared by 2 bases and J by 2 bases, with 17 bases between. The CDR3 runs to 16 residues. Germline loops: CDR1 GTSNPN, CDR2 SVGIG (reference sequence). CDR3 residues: CAWSRGRGVDTDTQYF. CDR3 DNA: TGTGCCTGGAGTAGGGGGCGGGGGGTAGACACAGATACGCAGTATTTT.

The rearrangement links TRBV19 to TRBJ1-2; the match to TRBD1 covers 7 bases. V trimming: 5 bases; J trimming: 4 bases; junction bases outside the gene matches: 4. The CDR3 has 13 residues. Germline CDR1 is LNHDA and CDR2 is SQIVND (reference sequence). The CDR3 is CASSSDRVYGYTF. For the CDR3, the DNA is TGTGCCAGTAGTTCTGACAGGGTCTATGGCTACACCTTC.

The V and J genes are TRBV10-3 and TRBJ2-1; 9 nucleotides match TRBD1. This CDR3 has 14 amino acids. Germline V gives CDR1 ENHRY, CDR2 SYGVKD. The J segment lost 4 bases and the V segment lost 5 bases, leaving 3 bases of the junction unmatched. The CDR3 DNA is TGTGCCATCAGTCAGGGACAGGGATACAATGAGCAGTTCTTC. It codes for CAISQGQGYNEQFF.

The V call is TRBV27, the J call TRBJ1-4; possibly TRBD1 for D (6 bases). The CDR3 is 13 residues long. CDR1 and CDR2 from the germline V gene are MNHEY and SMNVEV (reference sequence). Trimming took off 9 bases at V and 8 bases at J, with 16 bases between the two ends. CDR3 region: CASREWGHEKLFF. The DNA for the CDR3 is TGTGCCAGTCGCGAGTGGGGGCACGAAAAACTGTTTTTT.

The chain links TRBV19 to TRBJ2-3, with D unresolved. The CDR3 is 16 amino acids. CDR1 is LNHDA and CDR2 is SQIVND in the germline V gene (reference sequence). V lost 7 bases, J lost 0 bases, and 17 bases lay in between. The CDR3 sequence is CASKMGRQVSTDTQYF. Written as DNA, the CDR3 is TGTGCCAGTAAAATGGGTAGGCAGGTCAGCACAGATACGCAGTATTTT.

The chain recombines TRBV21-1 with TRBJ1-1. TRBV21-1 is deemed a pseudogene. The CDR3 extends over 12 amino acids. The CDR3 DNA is TGTGCCAGCAGTTTCGGAGGCACTGAAGCTTTCTTT. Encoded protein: CASSFGGTEAFF.

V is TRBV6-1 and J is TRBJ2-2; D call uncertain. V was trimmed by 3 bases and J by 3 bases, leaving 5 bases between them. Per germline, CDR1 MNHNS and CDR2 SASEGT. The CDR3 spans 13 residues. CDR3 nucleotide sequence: TGTGCCAGCAGTGAGCTAGACACCGGGGAGCTGTTTTTT. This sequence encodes CASSELDTGELFF.

The DNA of the CDR3 is TGTGCCTGGAGTGGGGCAGCAAGCTCTGGAAACACCATATATTTT. Amino acid sequence: CAWSGAASSGNTIYF. The rearrangement joins TRBV30 to TRBJ1-3; D call uncertain. V was shortened by 1 base and J by 0 bases, with 10 bases between the two germline ends. Germline V gene lookup returns CDR1 GTSNPN and CDR2 SVGIG (reference sequence). The length of the CDR3 is 15 residues.

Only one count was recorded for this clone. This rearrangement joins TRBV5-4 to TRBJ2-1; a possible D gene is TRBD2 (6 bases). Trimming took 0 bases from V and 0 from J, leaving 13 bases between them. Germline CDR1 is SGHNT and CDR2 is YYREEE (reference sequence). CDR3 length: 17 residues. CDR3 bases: TGTGCCAGCAGCTTGGGGGCGGGAATGAGCTCCTACAATGAGCAGTTCTTC. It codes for CASSLGAGMSSYNEQFF.

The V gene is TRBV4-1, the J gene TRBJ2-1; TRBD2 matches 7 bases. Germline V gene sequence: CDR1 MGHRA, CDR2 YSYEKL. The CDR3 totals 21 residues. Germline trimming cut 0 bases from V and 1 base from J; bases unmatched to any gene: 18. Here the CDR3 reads CASSQETSNSIGRRSYNEQFF. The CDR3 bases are TGCGCCAGCAGCCAAGAGACGTCAAATAGCATCGGGAGGAGGTCCTACAATGAGCAGTTCTTC.